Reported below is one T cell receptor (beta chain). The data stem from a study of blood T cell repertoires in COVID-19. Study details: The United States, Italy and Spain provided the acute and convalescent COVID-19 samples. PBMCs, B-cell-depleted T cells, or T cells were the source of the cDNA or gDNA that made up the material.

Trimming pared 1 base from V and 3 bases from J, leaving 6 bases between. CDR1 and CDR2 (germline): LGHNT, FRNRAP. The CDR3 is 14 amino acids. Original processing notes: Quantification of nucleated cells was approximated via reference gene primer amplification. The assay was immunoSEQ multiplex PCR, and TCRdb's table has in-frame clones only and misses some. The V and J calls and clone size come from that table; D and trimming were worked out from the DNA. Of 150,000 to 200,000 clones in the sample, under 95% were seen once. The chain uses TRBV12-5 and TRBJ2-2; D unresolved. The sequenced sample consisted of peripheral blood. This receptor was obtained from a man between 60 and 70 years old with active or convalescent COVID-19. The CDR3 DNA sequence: TGTGCTAGTGGTTTGGACGGAGACACCGGGGAGCTGTTTTTT. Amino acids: CASGLDGDTGELFF.